A selection of T cell receptor beta chains follows, all from one sample in a study of T cell repertoires in cytomegalovirus infection. No cognate antigen is known for these TCRs. MiXCR, applied by TCRdb to the reads, yields one record per CDR3 protein. The sample comprises 400,000 to 600,000 distinct CDR3 sequences, under 45% of which are singletons, and just under 45% rests with the top ten. The sequenced sample was cultured PBMCs, obtained from culture after CMV antigen stimulation. These receptors came from a human donor in good health (CMV status not recorded). Some clones in this sample may be carry-over from other donors' samples. The CDR3 runs from the conserved cysteine through the conserved F or W. The D gene is left open where the match is weak. Clone size, where shown, is once, few, many, or a class for clones that have expanded.

j_call: TRBJ2-7
v_call: TRBV28
clone_size: NA
d_call: NA
cdr3_aa: CASSENRGGSSYEQYF
cdr3_nt: TGTGCCAGCAGTGAAAACAGGGGAGGGAGCTCCTACGAGCAGTACTTC

j_call: TRBJ2-7
v_call: TRBV7-9
clone_size: few
d_call: NA
cdr3_aa: CASSRAGGASLYEQYF
cdr3_nt: TGTGCCAGCAGCCGAGCCGGGGGCGCCTCCTTATACGAGCAGTACTTC

j_call: TRBJ1-6
v_call: TRBV19
clone_size: NA
d_call: NA
cdr3_aa: CATRLEGRSDSPLHF
cdr3_nt: TGTGCCACCCGACTAGAGGGAAGGTCGGATTCACCCCTCCACTTT

j_call: TRBJ1-5
v_call: TRBV7-2
clone_size: many
d_call: NA
cdr3_aa: CASSLEPGDQPQHF
cdr3_nt: TGTGCCAGCAGCTTAGAACCAGGGGATCAGCCCCAGCATTTT

j_call: TRBJ2-2
v_call: TRBV2
clone_size: NA
d_call: NA
cdr3_aa: CASSGSLGTPVELFF
cdr3_nt: TGTGCCAGCAGTGGATCACTGGGAACACCGGTGGAGCTGTTTTTT

j_call: TRBJ1-1
v_call: TRBV6-2/TRBV6-3
clone_size: NA
d_call: TRBD1
cdr3_aa: CASRWDRTEAFF
cdr3_nt: TGTGCCAGCAGATGGGACAGGACTGAAGCTTTCTTT

j_call: TRBJ2-3
v_call: TRBV7-2
clone_size: NA
d_call: NA
cdr3_aa: CASSSSGGFFSTDTQYF
cdr3_nt: TGTGCCAGCAGCTCCTCAGGGGGGTTCTTTAGCACAGATACGCAGTATTTT

j_call: TRBJ1-1
v_call: TRBV6-6
clone_size: few
d_call: NA
cdr3_aa: CASSYTPDREAFF
cdr3_nt: TGTGCCAGCAGTTACACACCCGACAGGGAAGCTTTCTTT

j_call: TRBJ2-3
v_call: TRBV2
clone_size: NA
d_call: NA
cdr3_aa: CASSHDLDSVEDTQYF
cdr3_nt: TGTGCCAGCAGTCACGATTTAGACTCGGTGGAGGATACGCAGTATTTT

j_call: TRBJ2-5
v_call: TRBV7-2
clone_size: many
d_call: TRBD2
cdr3_aa: CASSFEASGALVQTQYF
cdr3_nt: TGTGCCAGCAGCTTCGAGGCTAGCGGGGCCCTTGTGCAGACCCAGTACTTC

j_call: TRBJ2-7
v_call: TRBV20-1
clone_size: NA
d_call: NA
cdr3_aa: CSARETAVPYEQYF
cdr3_nt: TGCAGTGCTAGAGAGACTGCCGTTCCCTACGAGCAGTACTTC

j_call: TRBJ2-7
v_call: TRBV10-3
clone_size: NA
d_call: NA
cdr3_aa: CAIRGGGRGNFSYEQYF
cdr3_nt: TGTGCCATCAGGGGTGGGGGTCGCGGGAACTTCTCCTACGAGCAGTACTTC

j_call: TRBJ1-3
v_call: TRBV7-2
clone_size: NA
d_call: TRBD1
cdr3_aa: CASSPRQGDGNTIYF
cdr3_nt: TGTGCCAGCAGCCCCCGACAGGGAGATGGAAACACCATATATTTT

j_call: TRBJ2-2
v_call: TRBV7-6
clone_size: NA
d_call: NA
cdr3_aa: CASSFAGRSSAGELFF
cdr3_nt: TGTGCCAGCAGCTTCGCGGGACGGTCAAGCGCCGGGGAGCTGTTTTTT

j_call: TRBJ2-7
v_call: TRBV4-2
clone_size: NA
d_call: TRBD2
cdr3_aa: CASSQTLAGDSFEQYF
cdr3_nt: TGTGCCAGCAGCCAAACACTAGCGGGCGACTCCTTCGAGCAGTACTTC

j_call: TRBJ2-3
v_call: TRBV20-1
clone_size: NA
d_call: NA
cdr3_aa: CSAAAGMSLGTDTQYF
cdr3_nt: TGCAGTGCTGCTGCTGGGATGTCGCTCGGCACAGATACGCAGTATTTT

j_call: TRBJ1-1
v_call: TRBV7-8
clone_size: many
d_call: NA
cdr3_aa: CASSPEGQGIHAEAFF
cdr3_nt: TGTGCCAGCAGCCCGGAGGGGCAGGGGATTCACGCTGAAGCTTTCTTT

j_call: TRBJ2-7
v_call: TRBV11-1
clone_size: NA
d_call: NA
cdr3_aa: CASSPTNADYEQYF
cdr3_nt: TGTGCCAGCAGCCCAACTAACGCGGACTACGAGCAGTACTTC

j_call: TRBJ2-3
v_call: TRBV7-6
clone_size: NA
d_call: NA
cdr3_aa: CASSLMAATDTQYF
cdr3_nt: TGTGCCAGCAGCTTAATGGCGGCCACAGATACGCAGTATTTT

j_call: TRBJ2-1
v_call: TRBV6-2/TRBV6-3
clone_size: NA
d_call: NA
cdr3_aa: CASSYVSRGEQFF
cdr3_nt: TGTGCCAGCAGTTATGTCTCGAGGGGTGAGCAGTTCTTC

j_call: TRBJ2-7
v_call: TRBV27
clone_size: NA
d_call: NA
cdr3_aa: CASSLSTGSYEQYF
cdr3_nt: TGTGCCAGCAGTTTATCGACAGGCTCCTACGAGCAGTACTTC

j_call: TRBJ2-2
v_call: TRBV7-9
clone_size: NA
d_call: NA
cdr3_aa: CASSLTRGILGDKNTGELFF
cdr3_nt: TGTGCCAGCAGCTTGACCCGGGGGATATTGGGGGACAAGAACACCGGGGAGCTGTTTTTT

j_call: TRBJ2-5
v_call: TRBV20-1
clone_size: NA
d_call: NA
cdr3_aa: CSAARETQYF
cdr3_nt: TGCAGTGCAGCAAGAGAGACCCAGTACTTC

j_call: TRBJ1-4
v_call: TRBV4-3
clone_size: NA
d_call: TRBD1
cdr3_aa: CASSRTGTDNEKVFF
cdr3_nt: TGCGCCAGCAGCCGCACCGGGACAGATAATGAAAAAGTGTTTTTT

j_call: TRBJ1-1
v_call: TRBV19
clone_size: NA
d_call: NA
cdr3_aa: CASRGTGISVDTEAFF
cdr3_nt: TGTGCCAGTAGGGGGACGGGTATCTCTGTGGACACTGAAGCTTTCTTT

j_call: TRBJ2-6
v_call: TRBV10-3
clone_size: NA
d_call: NA
cdr3_aa: CAISADSGANVLTF
cdr3_nt: TGTGCCATCAGTGCCGACTCTGGGGCCAACGTCCTGACTTTC

j_call: TRBJ1-5
v_call: TRBV7-2
clone_size: few
d_call: TRBD1
cdr3_aa: CASSSVGGRGLHQPQHF
cdr3_nt: TGTGCCAGCAGCTCAGTGGGGGGCAGGGGGCTTCATCAGCCCCAGCATTTT

j_call: TRBJ2-1
v_call: TRBV11-2
clone_size: NA
d_call: TRBD2
cdr3_aa: CASSSIRGDNEQFF
cdr3_nt: TGTGCCAGCAGCTCTATTCGGGGGGACAATGAGCAGTTCTTC

j_call: TRBJ2-5
v_call: TRBV12-3/TRBV12-4
clone_size: NA
d_call: NA
cdr3_aa: CASRSGTRKETQYF
cdr3_nt: TGTGCCAGCAGGTCCGGGACACGGAAAGAGACCCAGTACTTC

j_call: TRBJ2-3
v_call: TRBV6-5
clone_size: NA
d_call: NA
cdr3_aa: CASSYSIGTTLVDTQYF
cdr3_nt: TGTGCCAGCAGTTACTCGATCGGGACGACTCTTGTGGATACGCAGTATTTT

j_call: TRBJ2-3
v_call: TRBV20-1
clone_size: few
d_call: NA
cdr3_aa: CSGRDAKVTDTQYF
cdr3_nt: TGCAGTGGCCGGGACGCTAAGGTCACAGATACGCAGTATTTT

j_call: TRBJ1-5
v_call: TRBV7-2
clone_size: NA
d_call: TRBD1
cdr3_aa: CASSLAFDRALEPQHF
cdr3_nt: TGTGCCAGCAGCTTAGCGTTCGACAGGGCGTTGGAGCCCCAGCATTTT

j_call: TRBJ2-7
v_call: TRBV7-9
clone_size: NA
d_call: NA
cdr3_aa: CASSFSGASINEQYF
cdr3_nt: TGTGCCAGCAGCTTTTCCGGGGCGAGTATCAACGAGCAGTACTTC

j_call: TRBJ2-3
v_call: TRBV6-6
clone_size: NA
d_call: NA
cdr3_aa: CASSYPGRSSYTQYF
cdr3_nt: TGTGCCAGCAGTTACCCAGGCCGGAGTTCATATACGCAGTATTTT

j_call: TRBJ2-3
v_call: TRBV29-1
clone_size: NA
d_call: TRBD1
cdr3_aa: CSVEGGQGITDTQYF
cdr3_nt: TGCAGCGTTGAAGGCGGACAGGGGATCACAGATACGCAGTATTTT

j_call: TRBJ1-5
v_call: TRBV18
clone_size: NA
d_call: TRBD1
cdr3_aa: CASSRGQATQPQHF
cdr3_nt: TGTGCCAGCTCACGAGGACAGGCCACTCAGCCCCAGCATTTT

j_call: TRBJ2-1
v_call: TRBV12-5
clone_size: NA
d_call: NA
cdr3_aa: CASGFGGPGRGSEFF
cdr3_nt: TGTGCTAGTGGTTTTGGGGGGCCGGGACGAGGCTCGGAGTTCTTC

j_call: TRBJ2-7
v_call: TRBV11-2
clone_size: NA
d_call: TRBD1
cdr3_aa: CASSPTDRGHYQYF
cdr3_nt: TGTGCCAGCAGCCCAACCGACAGGGGGCATTATCAGTACTTC

j_call: TRBJ2-1
v_call: TRBV19
clone_size: few
d_call: TRBD2
cdr3_aa: CASSILASGGRNEQFF
cdr3_nt: TGTGCCAGTAGTATTTTGGCTAGCGGTGGGAGGAATGAGCAGTTCTTC

j_call: TRBJ1-1
v_call: TRBV6-1
clone_size: NA
d_call: NA
cdr3_aa: CASSPKPDRLNTEAFF
cdr3_nt: TGTGCCAGCAGCCCTAAACCGGACAGATTGAACACTGAAGCTTTCTTT

j_call: TRBJ1-2
v_call: TRBV5-4
clone_size: NA
d_call: NA
cdr3_aa: CASTRIPDGYTF
cdr3_nt: TGTGCCAGCACCCGGATCCCTGATGGCTACACCTTC

j_call: TRBJ2-7
v_call: TRBV4-1
clone_size: NA
d_call: NA
cdr3_aa: CASSHGAGSVSYEQYF
cdr3_nt: TGCGCCAGCAGCCACGGCGCGGGGAGCGTCTCCTACGAGCAGTACTTC

j_call: TRBJ1-2
v_call: TRBV10-3
clone_size: NA
d_call: NA
cdr3_aa: CAISEFGSGYGYTF
cdr3_nt: TGTGCCATCAGTGAGTTCGGGAGTGGCTATGGCTACACCTTC

j_call: TRBJ2-4
v_call: TRBV6-1
clone_size: NA
d_call: NA
cdr3_aa: CASSEGVGRKFQYF
cdr3_nt: TGTGCCAGCAGTGAAGGAGTAGGGCGAAAATTTCAGTACTTC

j_call: TRBJ1-5
v_call: TRBV27
clone_size: NA
d_call: NA
cdr3_aa: CASSRKDGNQPQHF
cdr3_nt: TGTGCCAGCAGTCGAAAAGATGGCAATCAGCCCCAGCATTTT

j_call: TRBJ2-7
v_call: TRBV27
clone_size: NA
d_call: TRBD2
cdr3_aa: CASSLGSGRWYF
cdr3_nt: TGTGCCAGCAGTTTGGGTAGCGGGAGGTGGTACTTC

j_call: TRBJ1-5
v_call: TRBV9
clone_size: NA
d_call: NA
cdr3_aa: CASSSYLSPHRGNQPQHF
cdr3_nt: TGTGCCAGCAGCTCGTACCTGAGCCCGCACAGGGGCAATCAGCCCCAGCATTTT

j_call: TRBJ2-7
v_call: TRBV10-3
clone_size: NA
d_call: NA
cdr3_aa: CAINVGGPSSYEQYF
cdr3_nt: TGTGCCATCAATGTGGGGGGACCTAGCTCCTACGAGCAGTACTTC